The T cell receptor beta chain described here comes from a study of identifying expanded T cells in peripheral blood. This CDR3 contains 14 residues. V was clipped by 2 bases and J by 6 bases, with 14 bases between them. Germline CDR1 SGHRS, CDR2 YFSETQ. Data came from immunoSEQ multiplex PCR; TCRdb stores just in-frame clones and leaves some out. Among about 82,000 clones listed, around nine tenths were seen once. The sequence was collected from a person between 18 and 75 years old in good health. Material: blood. This chain links TRBV5-1 with TRBJ1-1; D gene unclear. The CDR3: CASSFEGPLSEAFF. DNA for the CDR3: TGCGCCAGCAGCTTTGAGGGTCCCCTATCTGAAGCTTTCTTT.